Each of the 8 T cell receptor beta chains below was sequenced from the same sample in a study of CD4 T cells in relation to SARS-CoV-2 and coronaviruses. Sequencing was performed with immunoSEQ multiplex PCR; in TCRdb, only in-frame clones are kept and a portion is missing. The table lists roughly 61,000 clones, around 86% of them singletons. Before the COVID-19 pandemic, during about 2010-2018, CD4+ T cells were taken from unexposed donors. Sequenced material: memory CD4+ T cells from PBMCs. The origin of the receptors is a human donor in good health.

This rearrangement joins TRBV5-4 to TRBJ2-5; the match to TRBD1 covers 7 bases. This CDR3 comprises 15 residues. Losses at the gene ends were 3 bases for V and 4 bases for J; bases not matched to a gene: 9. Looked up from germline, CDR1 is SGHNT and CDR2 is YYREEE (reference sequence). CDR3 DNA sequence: TGTGCCAGCAGCTGGACAGGTCAGGGCGGAGAGACCCAGTACTTC. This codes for CASSWTGQGGETQYF. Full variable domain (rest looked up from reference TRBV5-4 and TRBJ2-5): ETGVTQSPTHLIKTRGQQVTLRCSSQSGHNTVSWYQQALGQGPQFIFQYYREEENGRGNFPPRFSGLQFPNYSSELNVNALELDDSALYLCASSWTGQGGETQYFGPGTRLLVL.

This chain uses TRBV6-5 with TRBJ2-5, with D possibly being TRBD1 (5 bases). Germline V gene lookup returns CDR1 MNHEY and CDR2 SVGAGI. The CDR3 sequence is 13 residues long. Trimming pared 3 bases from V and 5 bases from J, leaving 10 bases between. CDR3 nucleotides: TGTGCCAGCAGTTATCAGGGTCCGGAGACCCAGTACTTC. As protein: CASSYQGPETQYF.

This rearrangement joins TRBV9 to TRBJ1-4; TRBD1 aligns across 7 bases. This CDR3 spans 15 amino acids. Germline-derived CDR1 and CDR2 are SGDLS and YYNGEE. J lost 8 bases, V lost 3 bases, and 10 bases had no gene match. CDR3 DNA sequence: TGTGCCAGCAGCGCCCCCCGGGCAGGGGGAGAAAAACTGTTTTTT. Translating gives CASSAPRAGGEKLFF.

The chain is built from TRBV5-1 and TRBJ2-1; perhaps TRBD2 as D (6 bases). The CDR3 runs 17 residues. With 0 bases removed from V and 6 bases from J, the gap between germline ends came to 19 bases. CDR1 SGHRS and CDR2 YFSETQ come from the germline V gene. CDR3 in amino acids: CASSLATSVGGANEQFF. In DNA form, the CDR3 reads TGCGCCAGCAGCTTGGCCACTAGTGTGGGAGGTGCCAATGAGCAGTTCTTC.

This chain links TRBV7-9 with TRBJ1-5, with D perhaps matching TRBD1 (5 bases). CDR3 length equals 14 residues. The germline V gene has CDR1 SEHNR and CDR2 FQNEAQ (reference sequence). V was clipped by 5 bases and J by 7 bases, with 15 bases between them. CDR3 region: CASSPGSVRQPQHF. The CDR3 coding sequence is TGTGCCAGCAGCCCAGGGAGTGTACGCCAGCCCCAGCATTTT. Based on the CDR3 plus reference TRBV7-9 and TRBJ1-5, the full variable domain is DTGVSQNPRHKITKRGQNVTFRCDPISEHNRLYWYRQTLGQGPEFLTYFQNEAQLEKSRLLSDRFSAERPKGSFSTLEIQRTEQGDSAMYLCASSPGSVRQPQHFGDGTRLSIL.

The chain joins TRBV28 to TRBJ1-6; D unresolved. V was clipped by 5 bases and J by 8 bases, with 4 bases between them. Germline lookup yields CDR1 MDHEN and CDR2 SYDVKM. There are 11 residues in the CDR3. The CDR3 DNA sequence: TGTGCCAGCAGTGGGGATTCACCCCTCCACTTT. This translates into CASSGDSPLHF.

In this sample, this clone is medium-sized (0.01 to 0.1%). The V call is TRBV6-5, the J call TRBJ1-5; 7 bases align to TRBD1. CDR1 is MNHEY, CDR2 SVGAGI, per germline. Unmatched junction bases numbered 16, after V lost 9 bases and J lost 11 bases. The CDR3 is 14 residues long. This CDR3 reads CASNSPGQDVAQHF. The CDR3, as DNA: TGTGCCAGTAACTCCCCAGGACAGGACGTCGCCCAGCATTTT.

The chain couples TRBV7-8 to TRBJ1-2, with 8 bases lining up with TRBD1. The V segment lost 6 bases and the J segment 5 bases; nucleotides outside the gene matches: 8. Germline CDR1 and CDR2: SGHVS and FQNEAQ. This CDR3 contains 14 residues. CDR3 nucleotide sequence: TGTGCCAGCAGTTTTCGGACAGGGCTTTATGGCTACACCTTC. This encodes CASSFRTGLYGYTF.